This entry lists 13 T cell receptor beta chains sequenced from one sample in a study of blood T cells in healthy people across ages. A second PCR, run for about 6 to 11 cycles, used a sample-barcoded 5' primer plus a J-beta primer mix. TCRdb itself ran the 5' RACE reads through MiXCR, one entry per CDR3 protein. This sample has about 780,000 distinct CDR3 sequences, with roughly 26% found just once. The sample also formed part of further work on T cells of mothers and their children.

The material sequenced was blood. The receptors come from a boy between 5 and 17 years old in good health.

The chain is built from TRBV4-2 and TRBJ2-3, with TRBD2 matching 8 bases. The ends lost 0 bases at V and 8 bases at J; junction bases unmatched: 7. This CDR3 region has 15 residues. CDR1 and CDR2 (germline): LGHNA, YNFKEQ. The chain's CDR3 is CASSQDLSGGITQYF. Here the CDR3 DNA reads TGTGCCAGCAGCCAAGATCTAAGCGGGGGTATTACGCAGTATTTT.

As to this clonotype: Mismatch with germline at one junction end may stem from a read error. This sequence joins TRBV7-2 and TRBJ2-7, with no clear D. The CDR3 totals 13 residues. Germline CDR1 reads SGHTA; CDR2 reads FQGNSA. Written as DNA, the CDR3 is TGTGCCGGCAGTCTTGGCTACTCCTACGAGCAGTACTTC. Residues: CAGSLGYSYEQYF.

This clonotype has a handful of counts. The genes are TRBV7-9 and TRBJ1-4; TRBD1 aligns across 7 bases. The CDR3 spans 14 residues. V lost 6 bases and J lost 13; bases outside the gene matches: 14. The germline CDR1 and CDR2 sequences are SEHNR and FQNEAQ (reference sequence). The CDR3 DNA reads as TGTGCCAGCAGTCGGCCGGGACAGACCCTTGTACTGTTTTTT. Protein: CASSRPGQTLVLFF.

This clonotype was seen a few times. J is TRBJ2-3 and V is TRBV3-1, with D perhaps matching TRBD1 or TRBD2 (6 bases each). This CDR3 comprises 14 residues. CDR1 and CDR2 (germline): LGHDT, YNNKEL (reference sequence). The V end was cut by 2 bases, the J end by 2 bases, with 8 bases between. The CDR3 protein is CASSQRGPTDTQYF. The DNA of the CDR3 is TGTGCCAGCAGCCAACGGGGGCCCACAGATACGCAGTATTTT.

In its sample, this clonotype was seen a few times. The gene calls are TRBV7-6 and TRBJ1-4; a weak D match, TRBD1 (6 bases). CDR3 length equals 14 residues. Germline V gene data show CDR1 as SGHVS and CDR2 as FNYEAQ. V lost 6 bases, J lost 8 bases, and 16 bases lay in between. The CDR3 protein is CASRDAGALEKLFF. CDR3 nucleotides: TGTGCCAGCAGGGACGCGGGGGCCTTGGAAAAACTGTTTTTT.

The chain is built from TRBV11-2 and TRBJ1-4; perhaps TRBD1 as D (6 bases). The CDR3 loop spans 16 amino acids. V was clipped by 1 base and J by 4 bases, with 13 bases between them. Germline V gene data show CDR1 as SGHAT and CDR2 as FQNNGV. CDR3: CASSLVGAQSNEKLFF. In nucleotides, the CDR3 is TGTGCCAGCAGCTTAGTGGGGGCGCAAAGTAATGAAAAACTGTTTTTT. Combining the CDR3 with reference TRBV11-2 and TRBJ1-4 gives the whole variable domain EAGVAQSPRYKIIEKRQSVAFWCNPISGHATLYWYQQILGQGPKLLIQFQNNGVVDDSQLPKDRFSAERLKGVDSTLKIQPAKLEDSAVYLCASSLVGAQSNEKLFFGSGTQLSVL.

The CDR3 DNA reads as TGTGCCAGCAGCGTAGGGGACAGGGGTTTCGCAAATGAGCAGTTCTTC. This encodes CASSVGDRGFANEQFF. This chain connects TRBV9 to TRBJ2-1, with 10 nucleotides matching TRBD1. The CDR3 length is 16 residues. CDR1 is SGDLS, CDR2 YYNGEE, per germline. V shed 0 bases, J shed 7 bases, and the junction held 7 bases outside the gene matches.

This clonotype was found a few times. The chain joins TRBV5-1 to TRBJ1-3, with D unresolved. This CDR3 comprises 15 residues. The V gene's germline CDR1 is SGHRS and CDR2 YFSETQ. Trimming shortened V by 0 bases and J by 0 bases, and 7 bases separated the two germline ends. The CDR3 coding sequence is TGCGCCAGCAGCTTGGAGGCCTCCTCTGGAAACACCATATATTTT. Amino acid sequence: CASSLEASSGNTIYF.

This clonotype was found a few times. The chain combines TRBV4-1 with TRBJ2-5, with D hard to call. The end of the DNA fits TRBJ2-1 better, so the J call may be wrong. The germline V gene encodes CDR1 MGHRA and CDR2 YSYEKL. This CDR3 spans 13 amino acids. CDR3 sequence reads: CASSQERLNEQFF. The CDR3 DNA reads TGCGCCAGCAGCCAAGAAAGGCTCAATGAGCAGTTCTTC.

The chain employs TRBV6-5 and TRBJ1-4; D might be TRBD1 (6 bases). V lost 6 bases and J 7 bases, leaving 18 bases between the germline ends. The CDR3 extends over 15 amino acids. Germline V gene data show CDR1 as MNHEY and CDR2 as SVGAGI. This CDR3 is CASSSPGESSEKLFF. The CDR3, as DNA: TGTGCCAGCAGCTCCCCAGGGGAGAGTAGTGAAAAACTGTTTTTT.

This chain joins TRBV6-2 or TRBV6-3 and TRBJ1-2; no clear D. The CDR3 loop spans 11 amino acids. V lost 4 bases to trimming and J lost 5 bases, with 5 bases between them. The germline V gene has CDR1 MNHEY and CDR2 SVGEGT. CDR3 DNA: TGTGCCAGCAGTTTTGTTTATGGCTACACCTTC. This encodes CASSFVYGYTF.

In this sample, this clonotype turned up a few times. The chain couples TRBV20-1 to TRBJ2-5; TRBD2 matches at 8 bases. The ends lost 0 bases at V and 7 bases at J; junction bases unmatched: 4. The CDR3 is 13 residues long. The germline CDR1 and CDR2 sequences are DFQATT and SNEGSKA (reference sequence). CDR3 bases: TGCAGTGCTAGAGAGGGACTAGAGGTGACCCAGTACTTC. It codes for CSAREGLEVTQYF.

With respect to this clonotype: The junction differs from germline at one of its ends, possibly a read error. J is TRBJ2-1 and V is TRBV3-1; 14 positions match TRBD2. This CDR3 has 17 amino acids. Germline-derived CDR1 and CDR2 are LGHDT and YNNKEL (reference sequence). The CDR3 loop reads CASSRGTSGGRYNEPFF. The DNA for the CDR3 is TGTGCCAGCAGCCGAGGGACTAGCGGGGGCCGTTACAATGAGCCGTTCTTC.